This T cell receptor beta chain derives from a study of T cell responses to AZD1222 COVID-19 vaccine. Study-level findings and limits: Only a handful of AZD1222 recipients, more than five in all, had baseline seropositivity.

About this clone itself: Its antigen is still unknown.

Some clones are missing from TCRdb's copy, which holds only in-frame ones; the method was immunoSEQ multiplex PCR. The sample yields approximately 190,000 clones, approximately 90% seen once. The TCR originated in an adult in good health. The specimen was peripheral blood, collected on day 0 of AZD1222 vaccination.

CDR3 sequence: CASSDPTSGRATGELFF. The CDR3 DNA sequence: TGTGCCAGCAGTGACCCGACTAGCGGGAGGGCCACCGGGGAGCTGTTTTTT. The J gene is TRBJ2-2, the V gene TRBV2; 14 bases align to TRBD2. This CDR3 is built from 17 residues. Germline CDR1 reads SNHLY; CDR2 reads FYNNEI. V lost 3 bases and J lost 4; bases outside the gene matches: 4.